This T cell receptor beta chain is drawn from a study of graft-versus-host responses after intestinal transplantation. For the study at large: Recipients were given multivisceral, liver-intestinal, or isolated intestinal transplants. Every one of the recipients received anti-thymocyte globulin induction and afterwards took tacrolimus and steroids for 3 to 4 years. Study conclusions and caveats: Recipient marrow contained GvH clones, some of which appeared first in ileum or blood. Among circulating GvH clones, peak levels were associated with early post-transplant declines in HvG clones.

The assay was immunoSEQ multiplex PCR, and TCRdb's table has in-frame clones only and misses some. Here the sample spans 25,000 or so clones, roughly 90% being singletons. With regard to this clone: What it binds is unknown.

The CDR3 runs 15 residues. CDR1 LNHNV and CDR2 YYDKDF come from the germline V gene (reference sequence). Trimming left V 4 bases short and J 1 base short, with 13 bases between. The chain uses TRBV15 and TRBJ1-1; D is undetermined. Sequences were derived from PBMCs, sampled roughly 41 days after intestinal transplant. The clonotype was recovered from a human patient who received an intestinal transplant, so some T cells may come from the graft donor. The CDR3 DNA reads TGTGCCACCAGCAACCCGGGAGAGAGGAACACTGAAGCTTTCTTT. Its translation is CATSNPGERNTEAFF.